These T cell receptor beta chains were read from a single sample in a study of immune reconstitution after stem cell transplant in scleroderma. TCRdb redid the calling of the RT-PCR reads with MiXCR, one entry per CDR3 protein. The table records around 3,500 distinct CDR3 sequences, approximately 5.9% of them present only once. This specimen was collected before or after autologous hematopoietic stem cell transplantation (not recorded which). The receptors derive from a female donor with systemic sclerosis. CDR3s include the opening cysteine and the closing phenylalanine or tryptophan. The order of the fields is D gene, V gene, J gene, clone size, CDR3 protein, CDR3 DNA. D genes are given only for firm matches. Some rows have no size entry. The others give once, few or many, or a class for an expanded clone.

d_gene: -; v_gene: TRBV7-2; j_gene: TRBJ2-1; abundance: medium-sized; CDR3aa: CASSTEISDPRQFF; CDR3nt: TGTGCCAGCAGCACCGAGATCTCGGACCCGCGCCAGTTCTTC
d_gene: TRBD2; v_gene: TRBV29-1; j_gene: TRBJ2-5; abundance: few; CDR3aa: CSARVGRGVQETQYF; CDR3nt: TGCAGCGCGAGAGTAGGCCGGGGGGTTCAAGAGACCCAGTACTTC
d_gene: TRBD2; v_gene: TRBV5-1; j_gene: TRBJ2-2; abundance: medium-sized; CDR3aa: CASSLALAGNTGELFF; CDR3nt: TGCGCCAGCAGCTTGGCCCTAGCGGGGAACACCGGGGAGCTGTTTTTT
d_gene: TRBD1; v_gene: TRBV29-1; j_gene: TRBJ2-7; abundance: medium-sized; CDR3aa: CSVDYEQGDSYEQYF; CDR3nt: TGCAGCGTTGATTATGAACAGGGGGACTCCTACGAGCAGTACTTC
d_gene: TRBD1; v_gene: TRBV10-2; j_gene: TRBJ1-4; abundance: medium-sized; CDR3aa: CASMRQGGEKLFF; CDR3nt: TGCGCCAGCATGAGACAGGGAGGGGAAAAACTGTTTTTT
d_gene: -; v_gene: TRBV18; j_gene: TRBJ2-7; abundance: -; CDR3aa: CASSPGTYEQYF; CDR3nt: TGTGCCAGCTCACCAGGGACCTACGAGCAGTACTTC
d_gene: -; v_gene: TRBV20-1; j_gene: TRBJ2-7; abundance: medium-sized; CDR3aa: CSARDSPRQLRWDEQYF; CDR3nt: TGCAGTGCTAGAGATTCCCCTCGGCAGCTCCGATGGGACGAGCAGTACTTC
d_gene: TRBD1; v_gene: TRBV27; j_gene: TRBJ2-7; abundance: medium-sized; CDR3aa: CASTRSGTGAYEQYF; CDR3nt: TGTGCCAGCACCCGTTCCGGGACAGGGGCCTACGAGCAGTACTTC
d_gene: TRBD1; v_gene: TRBV5-1; j_gene: TRBJ2-7; abundance: few; CDR3aa: CASSLEATGFLLSEQYF; CDR3nt: TGCGCCAGCAGCTTGGAAGCGACAGGGTTCTTACTATCCGAGCAGTACTTC
d_gene: -; v_gene: TRBV11-1; j_gene: TRBJ2-1; abundance: medium-sized; CDR3aa: CASSAGHRSSYNEQFF; CDR3nt: TGTGCCAGCAGCGCGGGACACAGGAGCTCCTACAATGAGCAGTTCTTC
d_gene: -; v_gene: TRBV29-1; j_gene: TRBJ1-5; abundance: medium-sized; CDR3aa: CSVVTGSNQPQHF; CDR3nt: TGCAGCGTTGTTACAGGTTCCAATCAGCCCCAGCATTTT
d_gene: -; v_gene: TRBV29-1; j_gene: TRBJ2-1; abundance: medium-sized; CDR3aa: CSVSTGSFSYNEQFF; CDR3nt: TGCAGCGTTTCCACGGGGTCTTTCTCCTACAATGAGCAGTTCTTC
d_gene: TRBD2; v_gene: TRBV20-1; j_gene: TRBJ2-3; abundance: medium-sized; CDR3aa: CSASPKLATGFTDTQYF; CDR3nt: TGCAGTGCTAGCCCTAAACTAGCGACCGGATTCACAGATACGCAGTATTTT
d_gene: -; v_gene: TRBV5-1; j_gene: TRBJ1-6; abundance: medium-sized; CDR3aa: CASSLWGQNQSPLHF; CDR3nt: TGCGCCAGCAGCTTGTGGGGTCAGAACCAGTCACCCCTCCACTTT
d_gene: TRBD2; v_gene: TRBV6-5; j_gene: TRBJ2-7; abundance: medium-sized; CDR3aa: CASSYSILGPRAGTSGRVEEQYF; CDR3nt: TGTGCCAGCAGTTACTCGATTTTAGGGCCCAGGGCCGGGACTAGCGGGAGAGTAGAGGAGCAGTACTTC
d_gene: -; v_gene: TRBV12-3/TRBV12-4; j_gene: TRBJ2-5; abundance: -; CDR3aa: CASTPPEQETQYF; CDR3nt: TGTGCCAGCACCCCCCCAGAACAAGAGACCCAGTACTTC
d_gene: -; v_gene: TRBV5-1; j_gene: TRBJ2-5; abundance: -; CDR3aa: CASSLRETRYF; CDR3nt: TGCGCCAGCAGCTTGAGAGAGACCCGGTACTTC
d_gene: -; v_gene: TRBV5-1; j_gene: TRBJ1-1; abundance: -; CDR3aa: CASSLDDSVGAFF; CDR3nt: TGCGCCAGCAGCTTGGACGACAGCGTGGGAGCTTTCTTT
d_gene: -; v_gene: TRBV20-1; j_gene: TRBJ2-3; abundance: medium-sized; CDR3aa: CSARRGLSTDTQYF; CDR3nt: TGCAGTGCTAGACGCGGGCTGTCCACAGATACGCAGTATTTT
d_gene: -; v_gene: TRBV27; j_gene: TRBJ2-3; abundance: medium-sized; CDR3aa: CASSPSGHSTDTQYF; CDR3nt: TGTGCCAGCAGCCCCTCGGGACATAGCACGGATACGCAGTATTTT
d_gene: -; v_gene: TRBV29-1; j_gene: TRBJ2-5; abundance: medium-sized; CDR3aa: CSVVLPGAGSRTQYF; CDR3nt: TGCAGCGTTGTGTTGCCGGGGGCTGGCTCACGGACCCAGTACTTC
d_gene: -; v_gene: TRBV20-1; j_gene: TRBJ2-1; abundance: medium-sized; CDR3aa: CSASRFRQSNEQFF; CDR3nt: TGCAGTGCTAGTAGGTTTCGGCAGTCCAATGAGCAGTTCTTC
d_gene: -; v_gene: TRBV7-6; j_gene: TRBJ2-2; abundance: medium-sized; CDR3aa: CASSFSGNTGELFF; CDR3nt: TGTGCCAGCAGCTTCTCCGGGAACACCGGGGAGCTGTTTTTT
d_gene: -; v_gene: TRBV5-5; j_gene: TRBJ2-2; abundance: -; CDR3aa: CASSEDPLSGELFF; CDR3nt: TGTGCCAGCAGCGAGGATCCCCTTTCCGGGGAGCTGTTTTTT
d_gene: TRBD1; v_gene: TRBV6-2/TRBV6-3; j_gene: TRBJ2-1; abundance: many; CDR3aa: CASSYEGTGAFYNEQFF; CDR3nt: TGTGCCAGCAGTTATGAAGGGACAGGGGCCTTTTACAATGAGCAGTTCTTC
d_gene: TRBD1; v_gene: TRBV6-2/TRBV6-3; j_gene: TRBJ1-2; abundance: medium-sized; CDR3aa: CASSYRQGGGYTF; CDR3nt: TGTGCCAGCAGTTACCGACAGGGAGGTGGCTACACCTTC
d_gene: TRBD1; v_gene: TRBV20-1; j_gene: TRBJ1-1; abundance: medium-sized; CDR3aa: CSARRQGWDTEAFF; CDR3nt: TGCAGTGCTAGAAGACAGGGGTGGGACACTGAAGCTTTCTTT
d_gene: -; v_gene: TRBV7-9; j_gene: TRBJ2-7; abundance: medium-sized; CDR3aa: CASSLGTNYEQYF; CDR3nt: TGTGCCAGCAGCTTAGGGACAAACTACGAGCAGTACTTC
d_gene: TRBD2; v_gene: TRBV29-1; j_gene: TRBJ2-3; abundance: medium-sized; CDR3aa: CSAASGSGDTQYF; CDR3nt: TGCAGCGCCGCTAGCGGGAGCGGGGATACGCAGTATTTT
d_gene: -; v_gene: TRBV20-1; j_gene: TRBJ2-6; abundance: many; CDR3aa: CSARRAAGANVLTF; CDR3nt: TGCAGTGCTAGAAGGGCGGCTGGGGCCAACGTCCTGACTTTC
d_gene: -; v_gene: TRBV24-1; j_gene: TRBJ2-3; abundance: medium-sized; CDR3aa: CATSDGGTGMDTQYF; CDR3nt: TGTGCCACCAGTGATGGGGGTACAGGGATGGATACGCAGTATTTT
d_gene: -; v_gene: TRBV29-1; j_gene: TRBJ1-4; abundance: medium-sized; CDR3aa: CSAGLGFNEKLFF; CDR3nt: TGCAGCGCTGGGCTAGGTTTTAATGAAAAACTGTTTTTT
d_gene: TRBD1; v_gene: TRBV10-2; j_gene: TRBJ2-5; abundance: medium-sized; CDR3aa: CASSERQGYQETQYF; CDR3nt: TGCGCCAGCAGTGAGCGACAGGGCTACCAAGAGACCCAGTACTTC
d_gene: TRBD2; v_gene: TRBV20-1; j_gene: TRBJ2-3; abundance: medium-sized; CDR3aa: CSAPGLAADTQYF; CDR3nt: TGCAGTGCCCCTGGACTAGCCGCAGATACGCAGTATTTT
d_gene: TRBD2; v_gene: TRBV20-1; j_gene: TRBJ2-3; abundance: medium-sized; CDR3aa: CSARRAGGSDTQYF; CDR3nt: TGCAGTGCTAGACGAGCGGGAGGGTCAGATACGCAGTATTTT
d_gene: TRBD2; v_gene: TRBV7-2; j_gene: TRBJ2-4; abundance: few; CDR3aa: CASSLAGTSVNIQYF; CDR3nt: TGTGCCAGCAGCTTAGCTGGGACTAGCGTAAACATTCAGTACTTC
d_gene: -; v_gene: TRBV27; j_gene: TRBJ2-6; abundance: few; CDR3aa: CASSLTGSGANVLTF; CDR3nt: TGTGCCAGCAGTTTAACCGGGTCTGGGGCCAACGTCCTGACTTTC
d_gene: TRBD2; v_gene: TRBV10-2; j_gene: TRBJ2-1; abundance: medium-sized; CDR3aa: CASSRLAGGTYNEQFF; CDR3nt: TGCGCCAGCAGCCGACTAGCGGGAGGGACCTACAATGAGCAGTTCTTC
d_gene: -; v_gene: TRBV6-5; j_gene: TRBJ1-2; abundance: medium-sized; CDR3aa: CASGSGGSYTF; CDR3nt: TGTGCCAGCGGGTCGGGCGGGAGCTACACCTTC
d_gene: TRBD1; v_gene: TRBV4-3; j_gene: TRBJ2-7; abundance: medium-sized; CDR3aa: CASSPGTGGNEQYF; CDR3nt: TGCGCCAGTTCCCCAGGGACAGGGGGCAACGAGCAGTACTTC
d_gene: -; v_gene: TRBV28; j_gene: TRBJ1-1; abundance: medium-sized; CDR3aa: CASNLGHIDTEAFF; CDR3nt: TGTGCCAGCAACCTCGGACACATAGACACTGAAGCTTTCTTT
d_gene: TRBD2; v_gene: TRBV4-2; j_gene: TRBJ2-5; abundance: -; CDR3aa: CASSQEWMAGEETQYF; CDR3nt: TGTGCCAGCAGCCAAGAGTGGATGGCGGGAGAAGAGACCCAGTACTTC
d_gene: -; v_gene: TRBV28; j_gene: TRBJ1-5; abundance: medium-sized; CDR3aa: CASSRSDGYSNQPQHF; CDR3nt: TGTGCCAGCAGCCGATCCGACGGTTATAGCAATCAGCCCCAGCATTTT